This T cell receptor (beta chain) was identified during a study of blood T cell repertoires in COVID-19. TCRdb keeps only in-frame clones here, not all; method: immunoSEQ multiplex PCR. Of 310,000 or so clones in the sample, 70% to 90% were seen once. Donors in Cohort 3 counted as recovered after two negative PCRs, clearance, or symptom resolution. This CDR3 contains 14 residues. Trimming stripped 6 bases from V and 0 bases from J, with 11 bases between. Germline V CDR1 and CDR2: LNHDA, SQIVND (reference sequence). V gene TRBV19 combines with J gene TRBJ1-1; a possible D gene is TRBD1 (5 bases). This TCR came from a young woman who had recovered from COVID-19. Sample: PBMCs or T cells enriched from blood (not recorded which). The CDR3 DNA reads TGTGCCAGTAGCCCACAGGCCATGAACACTGAAGCTTTCTTT. It codes for CASSPQAMNTEAFF.